The present T cell receptor beta chain was sequenced within a study of human T cells and chemical hapten exposure. This clonotype was seen more than once but under ten times. As to time point: pre-sensitization, week 0. Treatment noted: therapeutic diphenylcyclopropenone sensitization with weekly scalp DPC. MiXCR, applied by TCRdb to the RACE reads, yields one record per CDR3 protein. Among tens of thousands of distinct CDR3 sequences listed, less than 15% were seen once. Trimming removed 2 bases from V and 8 bases from J, with 21 bases in between. Germline CDR1 reads ENHRY; CDR2 reads SYGVKD. This CDR3 contains 16 residues.

V usage is TRBV10-3 and J usage is TRBJ1-2; D is uncertain. The clonotype comes from a woman in her 50s with alopecia areata. Some clones in this sample may be carry-over from other donors' samples. The specimen comprised whole blood, sampled in connection with sensitization to the hapten diphenylcyclopropenone (DPC). CDR3 in DNA: TGTGCCATCAGTGAGAATTTAGGAGTAGGACTCCGAGGCTACACCTTC. Protein: CAISENLGVGLRGYTF.